Each of the 20 T cell receptor beta chains below was sequenced from the same sample in a study of blood T cell repertoires in COVID-19. Generated by immunoSEQ multiplex PCR, the TCRdb table keeps only in-frame clones and is missing some. The sample records approximately 260,000 clones, around 88% being singletons. The sequenced material came from PBMCs or T cells enriched from blood (not recorded which). The receptors derive from a woman aged 40 to 50 with acute COVID-19.

This chain connects TRBV28 to TRBJ2-1; TRBD2 might be the D (7 bases). Germline V gene lookup returns CDR1 MDHEN and CDR2 SYDVKM. This CDR3 has 15 residues. Trimming cost V 8 bases and J 7 bases, with 21 bases left between them. Here the CDR3 reads CASHFGGEGQNEQFF. The CDR3 nucleotides are TGTGCCAGCCATTTTGGGGGGGAGGGACAAAATGAGCAGTTCTTC.

This CDR3 reads CASSGRTGINQPQHF. DNA of the CDR3: TGTGCCAGCAGTGGGAGAACAGGGATAAATCAGCCCCAGCATTTT. The chain carries TRBV2 and TRBJ1-5; D is possibly TRBD1 (6 bases). The CDR3 sequence is 15 residues long. Germline assignment: CDR1 SNHLY and CDR2 FYNNEI. With 4 bases removed from V and 4 bases from J, the gap between germline ends came to 14 bases.

The V call is TRBV20-1, the J call TRBJ2-1; maybe TRBD2 (5 bases). In germline, CDR1 is DFQATT, CDR2 SNEGSKA (reference sequence). This CDR3 is built from 15 residues. V lost 3 bases, J lost 4 bases, and 16 bases lay in between. The CDR3 sequence: CSASDGSASYNEQFF. CDR3 coding DNA: TGCAGTGCTAGTGATGGTAGCGCCTCGTACAATGAGCAGTTCTTC.

A few counts support this clone. The chain joins TRBV6-2 or TRBV6-3 to TRBJ1-1; D is undetermined. Germline V gene data show CDR1 as MNHEY and CDR2 as SVGEGT. The V end was cut by 4 bases, the J end by 1 base, with 13 bases between. The CDR3 has 15 residues. This CDR3 is CASSSPFTGNTEAFF. The CDR3 DNA reads TGTGCCAGCAGTTCCCCATTCACGGGGAACACTGAAGCTTTCTTT.

This clone was counted only a few times. V gene TRBV28 combines with J gene TRBJ1-2; no clear D. Germline assignment: CDR1 MDHEN and CDR2 SYDVKM. Trimming took 2 bases from V and 14 from J, leaving 15 bases between them. The CDR3 is made up of 12 amino acids. CDR3: CASSLRTLGDTF. CDR3 sequence (DNA): TGTGCCAGCAGTTTACGGACTCTCGGAGATACCTTC.

This chain connects TRBV12-3 or TRBV12-4 to TRBJ1-3; no definite D call. Deletions cut 7 bases from V and 4 bases from J, with 8 bases between. This CDR3 comprises 12 residues. This CDR3 is CASTQSGNTIYF. DNA for the CDR3: TGTGCCAGCACCCAGTCAGGAAACACCATATATTTT.

J is TRBJ1-1 and V is TRBV21-1; the table's TRBD1 call for D was not verified on the DNA. TRBV21-1 is labeled a pseudogene. The CDR3 has 21 residues. The CDR3 sequence is CASSKGEGTGRSDRRNTEAFF. For the CDR3, the DNA is TGTGCCAGCAGCAAAGGGGAAGGGACAGGTAGATCAGATAGGCGGAACACTGAAGCTTTCTTT.

The chain uses TRBV19 and TRBJ1-1; maybe TRBD1 (5 bases). V lost 0 bases and J 5 bases, leaving 13 bases between the germline ends. Germline CDR1 reads LNHDA; CDR2 reads SQIVND (reference sequence). The CDR3 contains 15 residues. The CDR3 protein is CASSIDYTGGTEAFF. CDR3 nucleotide sequence: TGTGCCAGTAGTATAGATTACACAGGAGGGACTGAAGCTTTCTTT.

The rearrangement links TRBV6-5 to TRBJ2-3; D is uncertain. Trimming removed 7 bases from V and 0 bases from J, with 5 bases in between. Germline loops: CDR1 MNHEY, CDR2 SVGAGI. The CDR3 is 12 amino acids. The CDR3 here is CASTLSTDTQYF. CDR3 bases: TGTGCCAGCACTCTTAGCACAGATACGCAGTATTTT.

The rearrangement links TRBV3-1 (or the pseudogene TRBV3-2) to TRBJ2-7; 7 nucleotides align to TRBD1. The CDR3 loop spans 15 amino acids. Trimming removed 1 base from V and 4 bases from J; junction bases left unmatched: 7. CDR1 LGHDT and CDR2 YNNKEL come from the germline V gene (reference sequence). CDR3: CASSQAPAQGYEQYF. The CDR3 region has the DNA TGTGCCAGCAGCCAAGCCCCAGCACAGGGGTACGAGCAGTACTTC.

DNA of the CDR3: TGCGCCAGCAGCAAATCGACAGGGGGCTCCTATAATTCACCCCTCCACTTT. It codes for CASSKSTGGSYNSPLHF. The J gene is TRBJ1-6, the V gene TRBV4-1; 9 nucleotides align to TRBD1. Looked up from germline, CDR1 is MGHRA and CDR2 is YSYEKL. Unmatched junction bases numbered 5, after V lost 5 bases and J lost 0 bases. The CDR3 has 17 residues.

This clone was counted a single time. The chain uses TRBV11-2 and TRBJ1-1, with TRBD1 as a possible D gene (5 bases). V gave up 3 bases and J gave up 5 bases, with 13 bases separating them. The CDR3 is 14 residues long. Looked up from germline, CDR1 is SGHAT and CDR2 is FQNNGV. Here the CDR3 DNA reads TGTGCCAGCAGCTTTTCCCCCCGGGGGACTGAAGCTTTCTTT. Protein sequence: CASSFSPRGTEAFF.

The V gene is TRBV3-1 (or the pseudogene TRBV3-2), the J gene TRBJ2-1; 11 nucleotides line up with TRBD2. V dropped 2 bases and J dropped 5; count of bases not matched to a gene: 8. The CDR3 is 17 amino acids. CDR1 is LGHDT and CDR2 is YNNKEL in the germline V gene (reference sequence). CDR3 DNA sequence: TGTGCCAGCAGCCAAACAACCGGGACTAGCGGACACAATGAGCAGTTCTTC. Translated: CASSQTTGTSGHNEQFF.

V is TRBV27 and J is TRBJ1-1, with 7 nucleotides matching TRBD1. This CDR3 is 15 amino acids long. Losses at the gene ends were 5 bases for V and 3 bases for J; bases not matched to a gene: 9. The germline gives CDR1 MNHEY, CDR2 SMNVEV (reference sequence). The CDR3 region is CASSRPGQSYTEAFF. CDR3 sequence (DNA): TGTGCCAGCAGTCGCCCGGGACAGTCCTACACTGAAGCTTTCTTT.

The rearrangement links TRBV2 to TRBJ2-7; TRBD2 matches 7 bases. This CDR3 region has 14 residues. V was pared by 11 bases and J by 3 bases, with 13 bases of the junction left unmatched. The germline gives CDR1 SNHLY, CDR2 FYNNEI. The CDR3 is CAAREAWEGYEQYF. The CDR3 DNA follows: TGTGCCGCCCGTGAGGCGTGGGAGGGCTACGAGCAGTACTTC.

This clone is a singleton in its sample. The J gene is TRBJ1-1, the V gene TRBV27; D ambiguous. Germline CDR1 is MNHEY and CDR2 is SMNVEV (reference sequence). The CDR3 length is 11 residues. Trimming cost V 4 bases and J 2 bases, with 2 bases left between them. CDR3 sequence: CASSSNTEAFF. In DNA form, the CDR3 reads TGTGCCAGCAGTTCTAACACTGAAGCTTTCTTT.

This clone was seen just once. The chain employs TRBV10-3 and TRBJ1-1; 7 bases line up with TRBD1. The CDR3 covers 14 residues. The J segment lost 5 bases and the V segment lost 6 bases, leaving 9 bases of the junction unmatched. Per germline, CDR1 ENHRY and CDR2 SYGVKD. The CDR3 DNA sequence: TGTGCCATCAGGCCTGGTACAGGGGAGACTGAAGCTTTCTTT. Translation: CAIRPGTGETEAFF.

The V and J genes are TRBV6-2 or TRBV6-3 and TRBJ1-5; D perhaps matches TRBD1 (6 bases). V lost 0 bases to trimming and J lost 4 bases, with 16 bases between them. The CDR3 sequence is 17 residues long. Per the germline V gene, CDR1 is MNHEY and CDR2 is SVGEGT. CDR3 in DNA: TGTGCCAGCAGTTACTCGATGTACAGGGTCCCAAATCAGCCCCAGCATTTT. Translation: CASSYSMYRVPNQPQHF.

The chain couples TRBV27 to TRBJ1-5, with no clear D. Germline V CDR1 and CDR2: MNHEY, SMNVEV (reference sequence). The V end was cut by 3 bases, the J end by 5 bases, with 5 bases between. CDR3 length: 12 residues. CDR3: CASSFQDQPQHF. CDR3 bases: TGTGCCAGCAGTTTTCAGGATCAGCCCCAGCATTTT.

The CDR3 is CASPLAGNTIYF. CDR3 DNA sequence: TGTGCCAGCCCACTAGCTGGAAACACCATATATTTT. V usage is TRBV3-1 (or the pseudogene TRBV3-2) and J usage is TRBJ1-3; the D is unclear. Germline V gene sequence: CDR1 LGHDT, CDR2 YNNKEL (reference sequence). V was trimmed by 8 bases and J by 2 bases, leaving 7 bases between them. The length of the CDR3 is 12 residues.